This record concerns one T cell receptor (beta chain) sequence. Libraries were prepared by immunoSEQ multiplex PCR; TCRdb keeps only in-frame clonotypes and omits some of them. The sample has 250,000 to 300,000 clones, 88% seen once. This entry comes from a study of blood T cell repertoires in COVID-19. Study context: Some COVID-19 samples were acute and others convalescent; all came from the United States, Italy and Spain.

V was cut by 5 bases and J by 3 bases, with 11 bases left in between. CDR1 and CDR2 from the germline V gene are SEHNR and FQNEAQ (reference sequence). This CDR3 spans 13 amino acids. The rearrangement joins TRBV7-9 to TRBJ2-7; perhaps TRBD1 as D (5 bases). The sample taken for sequencing was peripheral blood. This TCR derives from a woman aged 70 to 79 with COVID-19, enrolled during active disease. The CDR3 loop reads CASSPTQVYEQYF. In DNA, the CDR3 is TGTGCCAGCAGCCCCACACAGGTCTACGAGCAGTACTTC.